Each of the 29 T cell receptor beta chains below was sequenced from the same sample in a study of graft-versus-host responses after intestinal transplantation. The table came from immunoSEQ multiplex PCR; TCRdb's copy has only in-frame clones and leaves some out. The table shows around 29,000 clones, with nearly 90% occurring only once. Sample: PBMCs, taken around 62 weeks after intestinal transplantation. The receptors were gathered from a human patient who received an intestinal transplant, so some T cells may come from the graft donor.

The V gene is TRBV10-2, the J gene TRBJ2-7, with D uncertain. Germline V gene sequence: CDR1 WSHSY, CDR2 SAAADI. V lost 4 bases, J lost 5 bases, and 6 bases lay in between. This CDR3 is built from 11 residues. CDR3 DNA sequence: TGCGCCAGCAGTGGAGGACACGAGCAGTACTTC. Protein product: CASSGGHEQYF.

The rearrangement links TRBV7-9 to TRBJ2-5, with 9 bases identical to TRBD1. Per germline, CDR1 SEHNR and CDR2 FQNEAQ (reference sequence). J lost 5 bases, V lost 1 base, and 5 bases had no gene match. The CDR3 runs to 15 residues. DNA of the CDR3: TGTGCCAGCAGCTTAGACAGGGGGCTAAGGGAGACCCAGTACTTC. Translation gives CASSLDRGLRETQYF.

As to this clone: Other DNA variants within this sample encode the same CDR3. The chain combines TRBV30 with TRBJ1-3; D remains ambiguous. Trimming cost V 8 bases and J 1 base, with 3 bases left between them. CDR1 and CDR2 (germline): GTSNPN, SVGIG (reference sequence). There are 10 residues in the CDR3. The CDR3 DNA is TGTGCCGGGTCTGGAAACACCATATATTTT. Translation: CAGSGNTIYF.

The chain recombines TRBV7-2 with TRBJ2-7, with D possibly matching TRBD2 (6 bases). Germline CDR1 SGHTA, CDR2 FQGNSA. V shed 3 bases and J shed 3 bases, with 12 bases lying between them. The CDR3 consists of 14 residues. In DNA, the CDR3 is TGTGCCAGCAGCTTGGGCGGGGTATTCTACGAGCAGTACTTC. Translation: CASSLGGVFYEQYF. Using reference TRBV7-2 and TRBJ2-7 for the parts outside the CDR3, the full variable domain is GAGVSQSPSNKVTEKGKDVELRCDPISGHTALYWYRQSLGQGLEFLIYFQGNSAPDKSGLPSDRFSAERTGGSVSTLTIQRTQQEDSAVYLCASSLGGVFYEQYFGPGTRLTVT.

The chain combines TRBV5-1 with TRBJ2-7; 11 nucleotides match TRBD2. This CDR3 comprises 16 residues. Per the germline V gene, CDR1 is SGHRS and CDR2 is YFSETQ. The V segment lost 0 bases and the J segment 2 bases; nucleotides outside the gene matches: 4. The chain's CDR3 is CASSLGLAGNTYEQYF. CDR3 coding DNA: TGCGCCAGCAGCTTGGGACTAGCGGGAAACACCTACGAGCAGTACTTC.

The chain employs TRBV4-2 and TRBJ2-5; 8 bases are shared with TRBD2. Germline V gives CDR1 LGHNA, CDR2 YNFKEQ. This CDR3 comprises 15 residues. V shed 0 bases, J shed 2 bases, and the junction held 2 bases outside the gene matches. Here the CDR3 reads CASSQDRLAQETQYF. DNA of the CDR3: TGTGCCAGCAGCCAAGATCGACTAGCGCAAGAGACCCAGTACTTC.

The V gene is TRBV5-1, the J gene TRBJ2-2; D may be TRBD1 or TRBD2 (5 bases each). The V end was cut by 5 bases, the J end by 3 bases, with 14 bases between. Germline CDR1 is SGHRS and CDR2 is YFSETQ. CDR3 size: 15 residues. The CDR3 nucleotides are TGCGCCAGCAGTCGCCTCGTGGGGGACACCGGGGAGCTGTTTTTT. It is translated as CASSRLVGDTGELFF.

This clone appeared a few times. The chain carries TRBV30 and TRBJ1-6; 8 nucleotides line up with TRBD1. The CDR3 extends over 16 amino acids. Germline lookup yields CDR1 GTSNPN and CDR2 SVGIG (reference sequence). The junction had 8 bases not matched to a gene; V was cut back by 5 bases and J by 2 bases. The CDR3 DNA sequence: TGTGCCTGGTCAAACCCACAGGGGGCCTATAATTCACCCCTCCACTTT. The encoded protein is CAWSNPQGAYNSPLHF.

The V call is TRBV4-1, the J call TRBJ1-2; tentative D call: TRBD1 (6 bases). V lost 2 bases, J lost 8 bases, and 18 bases lay in between. The CDR3 has 15 amino acids. Germline loops: CDR1 MGHRA, CDR2 YSYEKL. The CDR3 spells CASSQPMRGRGGYTF. In DNA, the CDR3 is TGCGCCAGCAGCCAACCTATGAGGGGCAGGGGCGGCTACACCTTC.

The table lists this clone with a few counts. The V gene is TRBV7-9, the J gene TRBJ2-3, with unresolved D. Trimming removed 1 base from V and 2 bases from J, with 10 bases in between. The germline gives CDR1 SEHNR, CDR2 FQNEAQ (reference sequence). The CDR3 totals 15 residues. The DNA for the CDR3 is TGTGCCAGCAGCTTAGGCTCGGTTAACACAGATACGCAGTATTTT. Translating it yields CASSLGSVNTDTQYF.

The chain links TRBV10-3 to TRBJ2-3; a weak D match, TRBD2 (5 bases). The ends were cut back, 2 bases at V and 6 bases at J, with 18 bases in the middle. The length of the CDR3 is 16 residues. Germline CDR1 is ENHRY and CDR2 is SYGVKD. CDR3 residues: CAISEPTGTSEDTQYF. Here the CDR3 DNA reads TGTGCCATCAGTGAGCCGACCGGCACTAGTGAGGATACGCAGTATTTT.

This clone occurred once. The chain joins TRBV7-2 to TRBJ1-2; D is possibly TRBD1 (6 bases). Germline V gives CDR1 SGHTA, CDR2 FQGNSA. CDR3 length: 13 amino acids. The V and J ends lost 2 bases and 4 bases respectively, with 8 bases between them. The CDR3 loop is CASSLSDSYGYTF. The CDR3 nucleotides read TGTGCCAGCAGCTTATCGGACAGCTATGGCTACACCTTC. The whole variable domain, remainder taken from reference TRBV7-2 and TRBJ1-2, is GAGVSQSPSNKVTEKGKDVELRCDPISGHTALYWYRQSLGQGLEFLIYFQGNSAPDKSGLPSDRFSAERTGGSVSTLTIQRTQQEDSAVYLCASSLSDSYGYTFGSGTRLTVV.

This clone has just one count. The chain is built from TRBV10-3 and TRBJ2-3; 7 nucleotides line up with TRBD2. Germline-derived CDR1 and CDR2 are ENHRY and SYGVKD. The CDR3 is made up of 15 amino acids. V was pared by 4 bases and J by 5 bases, with 9 bases of the junction left unmatched. CDR3 nucleotide sequence: TGTGCCATCAGTGGCAAGCGGGAAGGGGTAGATACGCAGTATTTT. Its translation: CAISGKREGVDTQYF.

As DNA, the CDR3 is TGCAGCGTATCACGGGACAGGTCGACCCTCGCTTTCTTT. Translated: CSVSRDRSTLAFF. V is TRBV29-1 and J is TRBJ1-1, with 8 nucleotides matching TRBD1. The trim removed 6 bases at V and 11 bases at J, leaving 14 bases unmatched. Germline V CDR1 and CDR2: SQVTM, ANQGSEA. The CDR3 is 13 amino acids.

The genes are TRBV5-1 and TRBJ2-7, with a weak D call TRBD1 (5 bases). Germline V gene data show CDR1 as SGHRS and CDR2 as YFSETQ. This CDR3 has 14 residues. Deletions cut 0 bases from V and 4 bases from J, with 11 bases between. CDR3: CASSLVAGMYEQYF. In DNA, the CDR3 is TGCGCCAGCAGCTTGGTTGCAGGGATGTACGAGCAGTACTTC.

This chain uses TRBV5-1 with TRBJ1-5, with 9 bases that match TRBD1. The V and J ends lost 4 bases and 6 bases, in that order; junction bases with no gene match: 8. Germline V gives CDR1 SGHRS, CDR2 YFSETQ. There are 15 residues in the CDR3. Here the CDR3 DNA reads TGCGCCAGCAGCGCGGGACAGGGATACGGTCAGCCCCAGCATTTT. Its translation: CASSAGQGYGQPQHF. The complete variable domain, with remaining parts taken from reference TRBV5-1 and TRBJ1-5, reads KAGVTQTPRYLIKTRGQQVTLSCSPISGHRSVSWYQQTPGQGLQFLFEYFSETQRNKGNFPGRFSGRQFSNSRSEMNVSTLELGDSALYLCASSAGQGYGQPQHFGDGTRLSIL.

A few counts support this clone. The chain uses TRBV7-9 and TRBJ2-1, with TRBD2 matching 10 bases. CDR3 length: 15 amino acids. J lost 5 bases, V lost 1 base, and 2 bases had no gene match. Germline V gene lookup returns CDR1 SEHNR and CDR2 FQNEAQ (reference sequence). CDR3 nucleotides: TGTGCCAGCAGCTTAGTTAGCGGGGGGAACAATGAGCAGTTCTTC. It translates to CASSLVSGGNNEQFF.

The chain is built from TRBV14 and TRBJ2-4, with 8 nucleotides matching TRBD1. Germline-derived CDR1 and CDR2 are SGHDN and FVKESK. The CDR3 runs 14 residues. J lost 6 bases, V lost 3 bases, and 4 bases had no gene match. The CDR3 is CASSHRTGRNIQYF. In nucleotides, the CDR3 is TGTGCCAGCAGCCATAGGACAGGGAGAAACATTCAGTACTTC.

This clone appeared once. The V call is TRBV29-1, the J call TRBJ1-1; D is ambiguous. This CDR3 has 10 amino acids. Trimming pared 4 bases from V and 8 bases from J, leaving 8 bases between. Germline V gene data show CDR1 as SQVTM and CDR2 as ANQGSEA. CDR3 protein: CSVVGAEAFF. The CDR3 DNA reads as TGCAGCGTTGTCGGAGCCGAAGCTTTCTTT.

The rearrangement links TRBV7-9 to TRBJ2-7; 7 bases line up with TRBD2. The CDR3 loop spans 14 amino acids. With 0 bases clipped from V and 4 bases from J, the junction kept 3 bases outside the gene matches. Germline V CDR1 and CDR2: SEHNR, FQNEAQ (reference sequence). The CDR3: CASSLAAGPYEQYF. DNA of the CDR3: TGTGCCAGCAGCTTAGCAGCGGGACCTTACGAGCAGTACTTC.

The J gene is TRBJ2-1, the V gene TRBV29-1; D is unclear. The CDR3 runs 12 residues. V lost 3 bases, J lost 10 bases, and 13 bases lay in between. Germline V gene lookup returns CDR1 SQVTM and CDR2 ANQGSEA. The DNA for the CDR3 is TGCAGCGTTGACCCCCGGAGAGACGAGCAGTTCTTC. Translation gives CSVDPRRDEQFF.

The rearrangement links TRBV5-5 to TRBJ2-7; TRBD2 is a possible D gene (6 bases). In germline, CDR1 is SGHKS, CDR2 YYEKEE (reference sequence). The CDR3 extends over 14 amino acids. The V end was cut by 4 bases, the J end by 3 bases, with 14 bases between. This chain's CDR3 is CASSQRASIYEQYF. As DNA, the CDR3 is TGTGCCAGCAGCCAGCGGGCTAGCATCTACGAGCAGTACTTC.

The rearrangement joins TRBV11-2 to TRBJ2-7, with D possibly being TRBD1 or TRBD2 (6 bases each). Germline loops: CDR1 SGHAT, CDR2 FQNNGV. The CDR3 has 16 amino acids. Between the trimmed V and J ends, which lost 2 bases and 3 bases, there was a span of 17 bases. The CDR3 spells CASSLRYGGRDYEQYF. The CDR3 DNA reads as TGTGCCAGCAGCTTAAGGTACGGGGGCAGAGACTACGAGCAGTACTTC.

V gene TRBV18 combines with J gene TRBJ1-1, with D maybe TRBD1 (5 bases). The V gene's germline CDR1 is KGHSH and CDR2 LQKENI. Trimming cost V 3 bases and J 6 bases, with 8 bases left between them. The CDR3 contains 12 residues. The CDR3 region has the DNA TGTGCCAGCTCACCGGGGGGGGCTGAAGCTTTCTTT. Translating gives CASSPGGAEAFF.

J is TRBJ1-5 and V is TRBV2, with D tentatively TRBD1 (6 bases). Germline V lookup: CDR1 SNHLY, CDR2 FYNNEI. The CDR3 contains 15 residues. The V and J ends lost 0 bases and 1 base respectively, with 7 bases between them. DNA for the CDR3: TGTGCCAGCAGTGAAGCAACAGGGAGCAATCAGCCCCAGCATTTT. Translated, it gives CASSEATGSNQPQHF.

The V gene is TRBV28, the J gene TRBJ1-2, with 7 bases aligning to TRBD1. Trimming took 5 bases from V and 6 from J; bases not matched to a gene: 0. The CDR3 totals 11 residues. Germline lookup yields CDR1 MDHEN and CDR2 SYDVKM. The chain's CDR3 is CASSDRDGYTF. DNA for the CDR3: TGTGCCAGCAGTGACAGGGATGGCTACACCTTC.

The chain couples TRBV29-1 to TRBJ2-7; no clear D gene. V gave up 6 bases and J gave up 8 bases, with 11 bases separating them. This CDR3 spans 10 amino acids. The V gene's germline CDR1 is SQVTM and CDR2 ANQGSEA. The CDR3 sequence: CSVRTSKQYF. CDR3 bases: TGCAGCGTGCGGACGTCTAAGCAGTACTTC.

This chain connects TRBV6-6 to TRBJ2-5; D is ambiguous. The CDR3 is 14 residues long. V was cut by 0 bases and J by 5 bases, with 10 bases left in between. Per germline, CDR1 MNHNY and CDR2 SVGAGI (reference sequence). CDR3 nucleotide sequence: TGTGCCAGCAGTTACTCGGTGGTCGGGGAGACCCAGTACTTC. Its protein product is CASSYSVVGETQYF.

This chain joins TRBV19 and TRBJ2-1; no reliable D call. Between the trimmed V and J ends, which lost 1 base and 2 bases, there was a span of 12 bases. Germline CDR1 LNHDA, CDR2 SQIVND (reference sequence). The CDR3 covers 16 residues. The CDR3 bases are TGTGCCAGTAGTATAGTCCCACAGCTAGCCTACAATGAGCAGTTCTTC. As protein: CASSIVPQLAYNEQFF.